Presented here are 15 T cell receptor beta chains from one specimen sequenced in a study of T cells in Graves' hyperthyroidism and ophthalmopathy. There were TCR beta CDR3 regions amplified from RNA transcripts. First-round RT-PCR of the TCR CDR3 relied on the HTBI primer set. TCRdb analysed the multiplex PCR reads with MiXCR anew, one entry per CDR3 protein. This table has about 520,000 distinct CDR3 sequences, approximately 25% appearing once. Material for sequencing was blood. The receptor set was obtained from a woman aged 25 to 45 with Graves' ophthalmopathy.

This clonotype showed up many times. This rearrangement joins TRBV6-2 or TRBV6-3 to TRBJ1-1, with a possible D match to TRBD1 (5 bases). Germline V gives CDR1 MNHEY, CDR2 SVGEGT. The V end lost 5 bases, the J end lost 4 bases, and 14 bases lay between the germline ends. The CDR3 extends over 14 amino acids. CDR3 coding DNA: TGTGCCAGCAGTGGTTACGTGGGGGGCACTGAAGCTTTCTTT. This encodes CASSGYVGGTEAFF.

In its sample, this clonotype was seen once. The chain couples TRBV7-9 to TRBJ1-1; D is ambiguous. This CDR3 region has 14 residues. V was trimmed by 7 bases and J by 3 bases, leaving 15 bases between them. CDR1 and CDR2 (germline): SEHNR, FQNEAQ (reference sequence). The DNA of the CDR3 is TGTGCCAGCAACTGGCCTGTTGTGGACACTGAAGCTTTCTTT. The encoded protein is CASNWPVVDTEAFF.

V is TRBV10-3 and J is TRBJ1-1; D unclear. Germline values: CDR1 ENHRY, CDR2 SYGVKD. This CDR3 is built from 14 residues. V was clipped by 3 bases and J by 0 bases, with 8 bases between them. CDR3 in DNA: TGTGCCATCAGTGAACCCGGACTGAACACTGAAGCTTTCTTT. It is translated as CAISEPGLNTEAFF.

There are many counts of this clonotype. The chain is built from TRBV24-1 and TRBJ1-1, with D possibly matching TRBD1 (5 bases). The CDR3 totals 14 residues. V lost 7 bases and J 1 base, leaving 12 bases between the germline ends. The germline V gene has CDR1 KGHDR and CDR2 SFDVKD. The CDR3 loop is CATRGDGGNTEAFF. DNA of the CDR3: TGTGCCACCAGGGGGGACGGCGGGAACACTGAAGCTTTCTTT.

Only a few counts were recorded for this clonotype. This could be a read error, since a much larger clone is one nucleotide away. The gene calls are TRBV7-8 and TRBJ1-1, with D hard to call. Germline assignment: CDR1 SGHVS and CDR2 FQNEAQ. This CDR3 is 12 amino acids long. The CDR3 DNA sequence: TGTGCCTGCAGCTTAAGACGGTGGGGAGCTTTCTTT. It encodes CACSLRRWGAFF.

This clonotype was detected only a few times. The chain combines TRBV7-2 with TRBJ1-1; tentative D call: TRBD1 (5 bases). Germline-derived CDR1 and CDR2 are SGHTA and FQGNSA. This CDR3 spans 13 amino acids. V lost 5 bases to trimming and J lost 7 bases, with 14 bases between them. Here the CDR3 reads CASSPLGGDEAFF. The DNA of the CDR3 is TGTGCCAGCAGCCCCCTGGGAGGGGATGAAGCTTTCTTT. The full variable domain, completed using reference TRBV7-2 and TRBJ1-1, is GAGVSQSPSNKVTEKGKDVELRCDPISGHTALYWYRQSLGQGLEFLIYFQGNSAPDKSGLPSDRFSAERTGGSVSTLTIQRTQQEDSAVYLCASSPLGGDEAFFGQGTRLTVV.

The rearrangement joins TRBV10-3 to TRBJ1-2, with D possibly matching TRBD1 (5 bases). Trimming pared 5 bases from V and 5 bases from J, leaving 15 bases between. Germline CDR1 is ENHRY and CDR2 is SYGVKD. The length of the CDR3 is 14 residues. Here the CDR3 DNA reads TGTGCCATCAGTCGGGGGTCTATCGATTATGGCTACACCTTC. As protein: CAISRGSIDYGYTF.

This clonotype showed up many times. The chain joins TRBV12-3 or TRBV12-4 to TRBJ2-5, with D perhaps TRBD2 (7 bases). The V end was cut by 3 bases, the J end by 6 bases, with 11 bases between. The length of the CDR3 is 13 residues. The CDR3 nucleotides are TGTGCCAGCAGTTTGGGGGGGGCGAAGACCCAGTACTTC. Translated: CASSLGGAKTQYF.

The rearrangement uses TRBV30 and TRBJ1-5, with a possible D match to TRBD1 (5 bases). V lost 0 bases to trimming and J lost 2 bases, with 11 bases between them. This CDR3 has 15 amino acids. Germline CDR1 GTSNPN, CDR2 SVGIG (reference sequence). The CDR3 spells CAWSVSLGGNQPQHF. The CDR3 nucleotides read TGTGCCTGGAGTGTTTCTTTAGGGGGCAATCAGCCCCAGCATTTT.

This clonotype showed up just a few times. The chain is built from TRBV19 and TRBJ1-1, with 7 bases lining up with TRBD1. V trimming: 0 bases; J trimming: 5 bases; junction bases outside the gene matches: 9. The CDR3 totals 16 residues. Per germline, CDR1 LNHDA and CDR2 SQIVND (reference sequence). The CDR3 spells CASSIENLPGQTEAFF. CDR3 bases: TGTGCCAGTAGTATAGAGAACTTACCGGGACAGACTGAAGCTTTCTTT.

This clonotype was picked up one time. This chain connects TRBV30 to TRBJ1-3; D is ambiguous. Between the trimmed V and J ends, which lost 0 bases and 0 bases, there was a span of 9 bases. Germline V CDR1 and CDR2: GTSNPN, SVGIG (reference sequence). The CDR3 has 15 residues. The DNA of the CDR3 is TGTGCCTGGAGTGTACATCTGTTCTCTGGAAACACCATATATTTT. Encoded protein: CAWSVHLFSGNTIYF. Variable domain in full (rest from reference TRBV30 and TRBJ1-3): SQTIHQWPATLVQPVGSPLSLECTVEGTSNPNLYWYRQAAGRGLQLLFYSVGIGQISSEVPQNLSASRPQDRQFILSSKKLLLSDSGFYLCAWSVHLFSGNTIYFGEGSWLTVV.

This clonotype was counted at least ten times. The chain couples TRBV6-1 to TRBJ2-2; TRBD2 agrees at 12 bases. The CDR3 is made up of 16 amino acids. The germline CDR1 and CDR2 sequences are MNHNS and SASEGT. The V gene end was trimmed by 7 bases and the J gene end by 1 base; junction bases not matched to a gene: 4. The DNA for the CDR3 is TGTGCCAGCAAACTAGCGGGGGGCTGGAACACCGGGGAGCTGTTTTTT. This sequence encodes CASKLAGGWNTGELFF.

There are many counts of this clonotype. This chain uses TRBV24-1 with TRBJ2-7, with D tentatively TRBD1 (6 bases). The germline gives CDR1 KGHDR, CDR2 SFDVKD. The length of the CDR3 is 13 residues. V was pared by 4 bases and J by 5 bases, with 11 bases between. For the CDR3, the DNA is TGTGCCACCAGTGAGACTGACAGGAACGAGCAGTACTTC. Its translation is CATSETDRNEQYF.

The table lists this clonotype with a count of one. The chain joins TRBV28 to TRBJ2-7; D is ambiguous. This CDR3 comprises 12 residues. Germline values: CDR1 MDHEN, CDR2 SYDVKM. V was clipped by 3 bases and J by 2 bases, with 5 bases between them. The CDR3 protein is CASSLAAYEQYF. CDR3 in DNA: TGTGCCAGCAGTTTGGCAGCCTACGAGCAGTACTTC.

This clonotype was counted a few times. The V gene is TRBV30, the J gene TRBJ1-1, with a weak D call TRBD1 (6 bases). The germline gives CDR1 GTSNPN, CDR2 SVGIG (reference sequence). The CDR3 loop spans 13 amino acids. Trimming took 8 bases from V and 0 from J, leaving 13 bases between them. CDR3 nucleotide sequence: TGTGCCGGTTCGGGGGGCTTGAACACTGAAGCTTTCTTT. Its protein is CAGSGGLNTEAFF.